The 25 T cell receptor beta chains reported below all come from one sample, sequenced in a study of blood T cells in healthy people across ages. PCR was performed a second time for roughly 7 to 12 cycles using a sample-barcoded 5' primer and a J-beta primer mix. A single record per CDR3 protein comes from TCRdb applying MiXCR to the 5' RACE reads. The sample shows almost 800,000 distinct CDR3 sequences, roughly 64% of them seen only once. Specimen: blood. These receptors were taken from a man aged 30-40 years in good health.

In regard to this clonotype: Sequence at one end of the junction differs from germline and may be a read error. This rearrangement joins TRBV15 to TRBJ2-2; D call uncertain. CDR1 and CDR2 (germline): LNHNV, YYDKDF (reference sequence). There are 14 residues in the CDR3. The CDR3 sequence: CATSRDVNSGELFF. As DNA, the CDR3 is TGTGCCACCAGCAGAGATGTGAACTCCGGGGAGCTGTTTTTT.

This clonotype has a handful of counts. V and J are TRBV7-2 and TRBJ2-3; D is ambiguous. The V gene's germline CDR1 is SGHTA and CDR2 FQGNSA. V shed 2 bases and J shed 6 bases, with 9 bases lying between them. This CDR3 region has 13 residues. CDR3 loop: CASSLFRDDTQYF. The CDR3 region has the DNA TGTGCCAGCAGCTTATTCAGAGACGATACGCAGTATTTT.

The V and J genes are TRBV4-3 and TRBJ2-1; 10 positions match TRBD2. J gave up 6 bases and V 0 bases, and 5 bases lay outside the gene matches. The CDR3 has 16 residues. Germline V lookup: CDR1 LGHNA, CDR2 YSLEER. This CDR3 is CASSQELAGVFNEQFF. For the CDR3, the DNA is TGCGCCAGCAGCCAAGAGCTAGCGGGAGTCTTCAATGAGCAGTTCTTC.

On this clonotype itself: The junction differs from germline at one of its ends, possibly a read error. This rearrangement joins TRBV6-2 or TRBV6-3 to TRBJ1-1, with TRBD1 as a possible D gene (6 bases). CDR3 length: 14 residues. Per germline, CDR1 MNHEY and CDR2 SVGEGT. The CDR3 loop is CAGSYSTGATEAFF. The DNA of the CDR3 is TGTGCCGGCAGTTACTCTACGGGGGCCACTGAAGCTTTCTTT.

This clonotype appeared a few times. This chain uses TRBV29-1 with TRBJ2-3; D is possibly TRBD2 (6 bases). This CDR3 is 13 amino acids long. CDR1 and CDR2 from the germline V gene are SQVTM and ANQGSEA. The V end lost 7 bases, the J end lost 4 bases, and 15 bases lay between the germline ends. As DNA, the CDR3 is TGCAGCGCTGAGGTGGGGGGAGCAGATACGCAGTATTTT. It yields the protein CSAEVGGADTQYF.

Notes on this clonotype: An end of the junction does not agree with germline; a read error may underlie this. The genes are TRBV15 and TRBJ2-4; 11 bases align to TRBD2. Germline values: CDR1 LNHNV, CDR2 YYDKDF (reference sequence). This CDR3 contains 16 residues. CDR3 coding DNA: TGTGCCACCGGCAGAGACGGGACTAGCGGAAAAAACATTCAGTACTTC. Its translation: CATGRDGTSGKNIQYF.

The chain uses TRBV20-1 and TRBJ2-3, with a weak D call TRBD2 (5 bases). Deletions cut 1 base from V and 0 bases from J, with 8 bases between. The CDR3 is 14 residues long. The germline CDR1 and CDR2 sequences are DFQATT and SNEGSKA (reference sequence). The CDR3 nucleotides are TGCAGTGCTAGAGTGGCGGGTAGCACAGATACGCAGTATTTT. This gives the protein CSARVAGSTDTQYF.

This clonotype was detected only once. The rearrangement uses TRBV12-5 and TRBJ1-1; D gene uncertain. Trimming took 2 bases from V and 7 from J, leaving 17 bases between them. Germline V gives CDR1 LGHNT, CDR2 FRNRAP. This CDR3 comprises 15 residues. CDR3 bases: TGTGCTAGTGGTTTGCCCTTCAAAGTCGGTGTTGAAGCTTTCTTT. This codes for CASGLPFKVGVEAFF. Drawing the rest from reference TRBV12-5 and TRBJ1-1, the complete variable domain is DARVTQTPRHKVTEMGQEVTMRCQPILGHNTVFWYRQTMMQGLELLAYFRNRAPLDDSGMPKDRFSAEMPDATLATLKIQPSEPRDSAVYFCASGLPFKVGVEAFFGQGTRLTVV.

The chain recombines TRBV6-6 with TRBJ2-7, with D hard to call. V dropped 2 bases and J dropped 6 bases, with 11 bases sitting between them. The CDR3 has 13 residues. CDR1 is MNHNY, CDR2 SVGAGI, per germline (reference sequence). CDR3 nucleotides: TGTGCCAGCAGTTACACGGGCCCCAGCGAGCAGTACTTC. Translating it yields CASSYTGPSEQYF.

The V and J genes are TRBV5-1 and TRBJ1-4; D possibly corresponds to TRBD1 (5 bases). V shed 4 bases and J shed 3 bases, with 13 bases lying between them. The length of the CDR3 is 15 residues. Germline V gene lookup returns CDR1 SGHRS and CDR2 YFSETQ. CDR3 sequence reads: CASSPRTPPNEKLFF. CDR3 nucleotide sequence: TGCGCCAGCAGCCCAAGGACACCTCCTAATGAAAAACTGTTTTTT.

This rearrangement joins TRBV4-3 to TRBJ2-5; D possibly corresponds to TRBD1 (5 bases). V lost 1 base and J 3 bases, leaving 12 bases between the germline ends. This CDR3 comprises 15 residues. Germline V gene sequence: CDR1 LGHNA, CDR2 YSLEER. The CDR3: CASSQVEAGKETQYF. For the CDR3, the DNA is TGCGCCAGCAGCCAAGTAGAGGCAGGGAAAGAGACCCAGTACTTC.

This clonotype was recorded only once. The chain is built from TRBV10-3 and TRBJ2-3; either TRBD1 or TRBD2 may fit D (5 bases each). The CDR3 contains 16 residues. Germline V gene lookup returns CDR1 ENHRY and CDR2 SYGVKD. The V gene lost 0 bases and the J gene lost 1 base, with 11 bases spanning the gap. CDR3: CAISESGRGGTDTQYF. The CDR3 nucleotides read TGTGCCATCAGTGAGTCTGGCAGAGGGGGCACAGATACGCAGTATTTT.

This clonotype has a single count. The CDR3 DNA reads TGCGGGACCCTCCTTGCACGGGAACGACCTTACGAGCAGTACTTC. This gives the protein CGTLLARERPYEQYF. The genes are TRBV20-1 and TRBJ2-7; TRBD1 or TRBD2 may be the D gene (5 bases each). The CDR3 extends over 15 amino acids. Germline CDR1 DFQATT, CDR2 SNEGSKA (reference sequence).

The table lists this clonotype with a few counts. The chain carries TRBV4-3 and TRBJ1-2; perhaps TRBD1 as D (6 bases). The germline V and J ends were trimmed by 1 base and 6 bases, with 15 bases remaining between them. Germline CDR1 reads LGHNA; CDR2 reads YSLEER. The CDR3 has 15 residues. CDR3 sequence: CASSQVLAGANGYTF. CDR3 nucleotides: TGCGCCAGCAGCCAAGTCCTAGCAGGGGCCAATGGCTACACCTTC.

This clonotype was observed a few times. The chain carries TRBV6-1 and TRBJ2-5; 12 bases agree with TRBD2. After removal of 2 bases from V and 5 bases from J, the junction contained 6 bases not matched to a gene. Germline V gene sequence: CDR1 MNHNS, CDR2 SASEGT. The CDR3 has 16 amino acids. The CDR3, as DNA: TGTGCCAGCAGTGAAACGGGACTAGCGGGCGGGGAGACCCAGTACTTC. It specifies CASSETGLAGGETQYF.

The chain recombines TRBV21-1 with TRBJ2-3; the listed D gene, TRBD2, was not tested against the DNA. TRBV21-1 is tagged as a pseudogene. The length of the CDR3 is 16 residues. The CDR3 DNA reads as TGTGCCAGCAGCCCAACACTAGCGGGGAGTAGGGATACGCAGTATTTT. This translates into CASSPTLAGSRDTQYF.

The CDR3 DNA sequence: TGTGCCAGCAATGACAGGGGCCTCTACGAGCAGTACTTC. This codes for CASNDRGLYEQYF. The rearrangement joins TRBV6-6 to TRBJ2-4; 8 nucleotides line up with TRBD1. The end of the DNA aligns better with TRBJ2-7, so the J call may be wrong. Germline V lookup: CDR1 MNHNY, CDR2 SVGAGI (reference sequence). The CDR3 loop spans 13 amino acids.

CDR3 region: CASSLQLTGSNSYGYTF. The CDR3 DNA reads as TGTGCCAGCAGTTTACAATTGACAGGGTCGAATTCCTATGGCTACACCTTC. The chain carries TRBV12-3 or TRBV12-4 and TRBJ1-2; 7 bases are a match to TRBD1. V gave up 2 bases and J gave up 4 bases; unmatched junction bases: 13. The CDR3 is 17 amino acids.

This chain connects TRBV29-1 to TRBJ2-1, with D unclear. Deletions cut 6 bases from V and 2 bases from J, with 11 bases between. Germline CDR1 reads SQVTM; CDR2 reads ANQGSEA. The CDR3 extends over 13 amino acids. The CDR3 DNA is TGCAGCGTCGCTGGGTATGCCTACAATGAGCAGTTCTTC. It encodes CSVAGYAYNEQFF.

The chain links TRBV12-3 or TRBV12-4 to TRBJ2-1; TRBD2 agrees at 10 bases. This CDR3 comprises 15 residues. Trimming took 8 bases from V and 4 from J; bases not matched to a gene: 8. The CDR3 here is CASSPPTSGYNEQFF. The CDR3 bases are TGTGCCAGCTCCCCTCCGACTAGCGGGTACAATGAGCAGTTCTTC.

This rearrangement joins TRBV12-3 or TRBV12-4 to TRBJ2-3, with unresolved D. The V end was cut by 3 bases, the J end by 2 bases, with 9 bases between. There are 14 residues in the CDR3. Written as DNA, the CDR3 is TGTGCCAGCAGTTTGACCCTCCCCACAGATACGCAGTATTTT. The encoded protein is CASSLTLPTDTQYF.

This chain joins TRBV6-5 and TRBJ2-7; D possibly corresponds to TRBD1 (5 bases). The length of the CDR3 is 13 residues. Germline-derived CDR1 and CDR2 are MNHEY and SVGAGI. The V gene lost 6 bases and the J gene lost 3 bases, with 12 bases spanning the gap. CDR3 sequence (DNA): TGTGCCAGCAGAAACGGACAAAACTACGAGCAGTACTTC. Its protein product is CASRNGQNYEQYF.

This clonotype has a handful of counts. The V and J genes are TRBV6-2 or TRBV6-3 and TRBJ2-1, with 10 bases identical to TRBD2. Germline V gene sequence: CDR1 MNHEY, CDR2 SVGEGT. This CDR3 has 13 amino acids. The V and J ends lost 5 bases and 13 bases, in that order; junction bases with no gene match: 8. The CDR3, as DNA: TGTGCCAGCAGTCTGACTAGCGGGTCAGTCCAGTTCTTC. It translates to CASSLTSGSVQFF.

On this clonotype itself: Its ends do not fully match the called genes, so a read error is possible. The V gene is TRBV20-1, the J gene TRBJ1-2; D unresolved. CDR3 length: 15 amino acids. CDR1 is DFQATT, CDR2 SNEGSKA, per germline (reference sequence). Here the CDR3 DNA reads TGCAGTGCTAGAAGCCCCCCCCCGGGAAACTATGGCTATACTTTC. Translated, it gives CSARSPPPGNYGYTF.

This clonotype was counted between two and nine times. The chain links TRBV20-1 to TRBJ2-7; 7 bases fit TRBD2. Unmatched junction bases numbered 10, after V lost 7 bases and J lost 1 base. Germline V CDR1 and CDR2: DFQATT, SNEGSKA (reference sequence). The CDR3 is 14 amino acids. DNA for the CDR3: TGCAGTGGTCTCAGCGGGATCTTGTCCTACGAGCAGTACTTC. Its translation is CSGLSGILSYEQYF.